Presented here are 17 T cell receptor beta chains from one specimen sequenced in a study of blood T cells in healthy people across ages. PCR was performed a second time for roughly 6 to 12 cycles using a sample-barcoded 5' primer and a J-beta primer mix. MiXCR, run by TCRdb on the 5' RACE reads, gives a single entry per CDR3 protein. The sample holds about 800,000 distinct CDR3 sequences, 20% to 30% seen once. These data were also reused for a study on T cells of mothers and their children.

Material for sequencing was blood. These receptors were taken from a boy under 18 in good health.

The sample holds a few counts of this clonotype. This chain links TRBV4-3 with TRBJ2-1; weak D call: TRBD2 (5 bases). Germline V lookup: CDR1 LGHNA, CDR2 YSLEER. V lost 1 base and J lost 0, with 7 bases in between. This CDR3 spans 15 amino acids. The DNA of the CDR3 is TGCGCCAGCAGCCAAGCTGAGGGCTCCTACAATGAGCAGTTCTTC. Its translation is CASSQAEGSYNEQFF.

This clonotype showed up just once. The chain recombines TRBV4-3 with TRBJ2-7; D call uncertain. The V gene lost 1 base and the J gene lost 2 bases, with 15 bases spanning the gap. CDR1 is LGHNA, CDR2 YSLEER, per germline. There are 16 residues in the CDR3. The DNA for the CDR3 is TGCGCCAGCAGCCAAGGACGGGCTGGTGGGACCTACGAGCAGTACTTC. It translates to CASSQGRAGGTYEQYF.

This chain uses TRBV11-2 with TRBJ2-7, with TRBD1 matching over 11 bases. CDR3 length: 14 residues. V lost 6 bases to trimming and J lost 5 bases; unmatched junction nucleotides: 6. CDR1 and CDR2 (germline): SGHAT, FQNNGV. CDR3 sequence (DNA): TGTGCCAGCAGATCCGGGACAGGGGGGAACGAGCAGTACTTC. It encodes CASRSGTGGNEQYF.

This clonotype was recorded once. The CDR3 spells CASRRTGMTDTQYF. CDR3 nucleotide sequence: TGTGCCAGCAGAAGGACAGGGATGACAGATACGCAGTATTTT. This sequence joins TRBV27 and TRBJ2-3; 8 bases are shared with TRBD1. J was trimmed by 3 bases and V by 6 bases; bases with no gene match: 5. The CDR3 is 14 amino acids. Germline CDR1 is MNHEY and CDR2 is SMNVEV (reference sequence).

This chain links TRBV29-1 with TRBJ1-1, with D possibly TRBD1 on 5 matching bases. V gave up 3 bases and J gave up 5 bases, with 13 bases separating them. This CDR3 is 13 amino acids long. The germline V gene encodes CDR1 SQVTM and CDR2 ANQGSEA. CDR3 region: CSVEFQGLTEAFF. The CDR3 region has the DNA TGCAGCGTTGAGTTTCAGGGTCTGACTGAAGCTTTCTTT.

This sequence joins TRBV29-1 and TRBJ1-2, with a possible D match to TRBD1 (6 bases). The CDR3 is made up of 13 amino acids. Germline V lookup: CDR1 SQVTM, CDR2 ANQGSEA. V lost 3 bases to trimming and J lost 3 bases, with 11 bases between them. The CDR3 spells CSVERGLDYGYTF. CDR3 DNA sequence: TGCAGCGTTGAGAGGGGGTTGGACTATGGCTACACCTTC.

In this sample, this clonotype turned up a few times. This chain links TRBV28 with TRBJ2-5; tentatively, D is TRBD2 (5 bases). Deletions cut 2 bases from V and 2 bases from J, with 15 bases between. The CDR3 consists of 16 residues. From germline, CDR1 is MDHEN and CDR2 SYDVKM. CDR3 region: CASSLSGRAGQETQYF. CDR3 nucleotide sequence: TGTGCCAGCAGTTTAAGTGGGCGGGCCGGGCAAGAGACCCAGTACTTC.

There are a few counts of this clonotype. The chain is built from TRBV5-6 and TRBJ2-7; tentative D call: TRBD1 (5 bases). In germline, CDR1 is SGHDT, CDR2 YYEEEE. This CDR3 region has 14 residues. With 4 bases removed from V and 2 bases from J, the gap between germline ends came to 13 bases. In DNA form, the CDR3 reads TGTGCCAGCAGCCGTACGACAGAAACCTACGAGCAGTACTTC. It is translated as CASSRTTETYEQYF.

This rearrangement joins TRBV28 to TRBJ2-3; maybe TRBD1 (6 bases). V was clipped by 5 bases and J by 4 bases, with 7 bases between them. Germline CDR1 and CDR2: MDHEN and SYDVKM. The CDR3 totals 12 residues. CDR3 region: CASSEGADTQYF. The CDR3 DNA is TGTGCCAGCAGTGAGGGGGCAGATACGCAGTATTTT. Combining the CDR3 with reference TRBV28 and TRBJ2-3 gives the whole variable domain DVKVTQSSRYLVKRTGEKVFLECVQDMDHENMFWYRQDPGLGLRLIYFSYDVKMKEKGDIPEGYSVSREKKERFSLILESASTNQTSMYLCASSEGADTQYFGPGTRLTVL.

V and J are TRBV19 and TRBJ2-1; D unresolved. Between the trimmed V and J ends, which lost 1 base and 3 bases, there was a span of 10 bases. Germline CDR1 is LNHDA and CDR2 is SQIVND (reference sequence). This CDR3 contains 15 residues. For the CDR3, the DNA is TGTGCCAGTAGTATAGTCTCGGTAGACTACAATGAGCAGTTCTTC. Protein: CASSIVSVDYNEQFF.

V usage is TRBV14 and J usage is TRBJ1-2; no clear D. This CDR3 contains 14 residues. Germline CDR1 and CDR2: SGHDN and FVKESK. V was clipped by 1 base and J by 6 bases, with 12 bases between them. This chain's CDR3 is CASSQGVYGDGYTF. The CDR3 DNA follows: TGTGCCAGCAGCCAAGGGGTTTATGGGGATGGCTACACCTTC.

The chain is built from TRBV9 and TRBJ2-2; D may be TRBD1 (6 bases). The length of the CDR3 is 14 residues. The germline V gene encodes CDR1 SGDLS and CDR2 YYNGEE. V lost 1 base and J 3 bases, leaving 7 bases between the germline ends. In DNA form, the CDR3 reads TGTGCCAGCAGCGTAAGGACAGACACCGGGGAGCTGTTTTTT. Its translation: CASSVRTDTGELFF.

This clonotype has just a few counts. The V and J genes are TRBV7-2 and TRBJ1-2, with D possibly TRBD1 on 6 matching bases. From germline, CDR1 is SGHTA and CDR2 FQGNSA. The CDR3 sequence is 17 residues long. The ends were cut back, 5 bases at V and 3 bases at J, with 22 bases in the middle. In DNA form, the CDR3 reads TGTGCCAGCAGCCACTTTCTGGACATAAGGGGGGACTATGGCTACACCTTC. This encodes CASSHFLDIRGDYGYTF.

The chain joins TRBV4-1 to TRBJ2-3; D may correspond to TRBD1 or TRBD2 (5 bases each). This CDR3 is 17 amino acids long. CDR1 and CDR2 from the germline V gene are MGHRA and YSYEKL. V was trimmed by 1 base and J by 5 bases, leaving 19 bases between them. The DNA of the CDR3 is TGCGCCAGCAGCCAAGTCTTAGGGGCCCAGGGAGTAGATACGCAGTATTTT. Translation: CASSQVLGAQGVDTQYF.

The J gene is TRBJ2-4, the V gene TRBV29-1; no firm D call. V lost 6 bases and J lost 2, with 11 bases in between. Germline CDR1 and CDR2: SQVTM and ANQGSEA. This CDR3 has 13 amino acids. The CDR3 DNA reads as TGCAGCGTATCCGCGGCCCCCAAAAACATTCAGTACTTC. Amino acid sequence: CSVSAAPKNIQYF.

This rearrangement joins TRBV4-1 to TRBJ2-5; the match to TRBD1 covers 10 bases. Per germline, CDR1 MGHRA and CDR2 YSYEKL. J lost 9 bases, V lost 5 bases, and 9 bases had no gene match. This CDR3 is built from 14 residues. The CDR3 sequence: CASSYPGTGAPQYF. CDR3 DNA sequence: TGCGCCAGCAGCTACCCCGGGACAGGGGCTCCCCAGTACTTC.

The rearrangement joins TRBV7-2 to TRBJ2-4; tentatively, D is TRBD1 or TRBD2 (5 bases each). The CDR3 runs to 16 residues. CDR1 SGHTA and CDR2 FQGNSA come from the germline V gene. V shed 5 bases and J shed 2 bases, with 16 bases lying between them. As DNA, the CDR3 is TGTGCCAGCAGCATGGGGACCTGGAGTTCCAAAAACATTCAGTACTTC. Its protein is CASSMGTWSSKNIQYF.